Shown below are 15 T cell receptor beta chains from a single sample sequenced in a study of graft-versus-host responses after intestinal transplantation. No antigen has been identified for these receptors. Sequenced by immunoSEQ multiplex PCR; TCRdb stores in-frame clones only, minus some. Of approximately 130,000 clones listed, more than 90% were seen once; the top ten hold over 0.15%. The source material was unstimulated CD4+ T cells sorted from spleen or lymph node cells, sampled before intestinal transplant. Receptors were obtained from a human donor who received an intestinal transplant.

The gene calls are TRBV29-1 and TRBJ2-5, with 12 positions matching TRBD2. The V and J ends lost 4 bases and 2 bases, in that order; junction bases with no gene match: 8. The CDR3 is 16 amino acids. The germline V gene encodes CDR1 SQVTM and CDR2 ANQGSEA. CDR3 in DNA: TGCAGCGTTGTCCTAGCGGGGGGGGTAAGGCAAGAGACCCAGTACTTC. The encoded protein is CSVVLAGGVRQETQYF.

The V call is TRBV10-3, the J call TRBJ2-5; D tentatively fits TRBD1 or TRBD2 (5 bases each). The germline CDR1 and CDR2 sequences are ENHRY and SYGVKD. The germline V and J ends were trimmed by 10 bases and 2 bases, with 17 bases remaining between them. The CDR3 length is 14 residues. CDR3 in amino acids: CASQHGTKQETQYF. In DNA, the CDR3 is TGTGCCAGCCAGCACGGGACCAAGCAAGAGACCCAGTACTTC.

This chain uses TRBV11-3 with TRBJ2-3; the D gene is possibly TRBD2 (6 bases). CDR1 SGHNT and CDR2 YENEEA come from the germline V gene. This CDR3 is 15 amino acids long. V was pared by 2 bases and J by 10 bases, with 19 bases between. The CDR3 DNA sequence: TGTGCCAGCAGCTTAAACGGGGGTGCGGGGCAGGCGCAGTATTTT. This codes for CASSLNGGAGQAQYF.

This chain joins TRBV11-3 and TRBJ2-7, with unresolved D. Trimming removed 5 bases from V and 2 bases from J, with 10 bases in between. The CDR3 loop spans 13 amino acids. CDR1 SGHNT and CDR2 YENEEA come from the germline V gene. CDR3 sequence reads: CASSPVGAYEQYF. CDR3 nucleotides: TGTGCCAGCAGCCCCGTAGGCGCCTACGAGCAGTACTTC.

The V gene is TRBV29-1, the J gene TRBJ2-7, with D possibly TRBD1 on 6 matching bases. Looked up from germline, CDR1 is SQVTM and CDR2 is ANQGSEA. V was clipped by 7 bases and J by 6 bases, with 19 bases between them. The CDR3 covers 13 residues. In DNA form, the CDR3 reads TGCAGCGCCCGGGACACAGAATGGGGCGAGCAGTACTTC. Amino acids: CSARDTEWGEQYF.

J is TRBJ2-7 and V is TRBV11-2, with 7 bases that match TRBD2. Germline V CDR1 and CDR2: SGHAT, FQNNGV. There are 13 residues in the CDR3. The trim removed 5 bases at V and 6 bases at J, leaving 7 bases unmatched. The CDR3 coding sequence is TGTGCCAGCAGCCAAAGCGGGGTATCCGAGCAGTACTTC. It translates to CASSQSGVSEQYF.

The chain uses TRBV5-1 and TRBJ2-3; TRBD1 aligns across 10 bases. The CDR3 contains 15 residues. Germline CDR1 is SGHRS and CDR2 is YFSETQ. The V gene end was trimmed by 4 bases and the J gene end by 3 bases; junction bases not matched to a gene: 5. The CDR3 protein is CASSHGQGGTDTQYF. CDR3 bases: TGCGCCAGCAGCCACGGACAGGGGGGGACAGATACGCAGTATTTT.

This sequence joins TRBV15 and TRBJ2-3; D unresolved. The germline V gene encodes CDR1 LNHNV and CDR2 YYDKDF (reference sequence). The V end was cut by 4 bases, the J end by 2 bases, with 10 bases between. The CDR3 consists of 14 residues. The CDR3 DNA reads TGTGCCACCAGCAAGATGTCACCCACAGATACGCAGTATTTT. It translates to CATSKMSPTDTQYF.

This chain joins TRBV6-1 and TRBJ1-3; D ambiguous. The CDR3 runs to 15 residues. The ends were cut back, 0 bases at V and 0 bases at J, with 6 bases in the middle. Germline V gives CDR1 MNHNS, CDR2 SASEGT. CDR3 coding DNA: TGTGCCAGCAGTGAAGCATACAGCTCTGGAAACACCATATATTTT. This encodes CASSEAYSSGNTIYF.

The rearrangement joins TRBV2 to TRBJ1-2, with TRBD1 identical over 8 bases. Germline assignment: CDR1 SNHLY and CDR2 FYNNEI. V lost 6 bases, J lost 5 bases, and 5 bases stayed unmatched. This CDR3 contains 13 residues. This chain's CDR3 is CASSVDRAYGYTF. CDR3 coding DNA: TGTGCCAGCAGCGTGGACAGGGCGTATGGCTACACCTTC.

CDR3 region: CASKDRGRSNQPQHF. The DNA for the CDR3 is TGTGCCAGTAAGGACAGGGGCCGGAGCAATCAGCCCCAGCATTTT. The rearrangement uses TRBV19 and TRBJ1-5, with TRBD1 matching 9 bases. Unmatched junction bases numbered 5, after V lost 7 bases and J lost 1 base. The CDR3 runs 15 residues. Germline CDR1 LNHDA, CDR2 SQIVND (reference sequence).

CDR3 sequence (DNA): TGTGCCAGCAGCCGTCTACAGGGGCGACAAGAGACCCAGTACTTC. Translation gives CASSRLQGRQETQYF. This sequence joins TRBV7-9 and TRBJ2-5, with 7 bases that match TRBD1. Germline CDR1 SEHNR, CDR2 FQNEAQ (reference sequence). The CDR3 contains 15 residues. The V gene end was trimmed by 5 bases and the J gene end by 2 bases; junction bases not matched to a gene: 8. Complete variable domain (other parts from reference TRBV7-9 and TRBJ2-5): DTGVSQNPRHKITKRGQNVTFRCDPISEHNRLYWYRQTLGQGPEFLTYFQNEAQLEKSRLLSDRFSAERPKGSFSTLEIQRTEQGDSAMYLCASSRLQGRQETQYFGPGTRLLVL.

The chain has TRBV23-1 and TRBJ1-5; weak D call: TRBD1 (5 bases). TRBV23-1 is designated an ORF whose function remains uncertain. Trimming removed 6 bases from V and 4 bases from J, with 13 bases in between. The CDR3 is 14 amino acids. CDR3 amino acids: CASSLRQINQPQHF. For the CDR3, the DNA is TGCGCCAGCAGCCTTAGACAGATAAATCAGCCCCAGCATTTT.

The gene calls are TRBV7-9 and TRBJ2-2; 12 bases are a match to TRBD2. CDR1 is SEHNR and CDR2 is FQNEAQ in the germline V gene (reference sequence). The CDR3 is made up of 14 amino acids. V lost 8 bases to trimming and J lost 7 bases; unmatched junction nucleotides: 5. The CDR3 nucleotides are TGTGCCAGCGGACGGACTAGCGGGGACGGGGAGCTGTTTTTT. Translation gives CASGRTSGDGELFF.

The V and J genes are TRBV9 and TRBJ2-3; 12 positions agree with TRBD2. This CDR3 has 21 residues. From germline, CDR1 is SGDLS and CDR2 YYNGEE. The V and J ends lost 0 bases and 0 bases, in that order; junction bases with no gene match: 14. CDR3 coding DNA: TGTGCCAGCAGCGTAGGGCTAGCGGGGGGGTACTACCGTGCTAGCACAGATACGCAGTATTTT. It translates to CASSVGLAGGYYRASTDTQYF.